One sample yielded the 3 T cell receptor beta chains listed below, sequenced in a study of early T cells in non-severe SARS-CoV-2 infection. TCRdb analysed the 5' RACE reads with MiXCR anew, one entry per CDR3 protein. The data contain about 39,000 distinct CDR3 sequences, about 7% of them seen just once; the ten biggest clones take up roughly 4.5%. The sample consisted of whole blood. Source of these receptors: an adult who was a healthcare worker with PCR-confirmed SARS-CoV-2 infection or an uninfected control (not recorded which).

The chain joins TRBV10-3 to TRBJ1-1; D perhaps matches TRBD1 (5 bases). With 6 bases removed from V and 4 bases from J, the gap between germline ends came to 9 bases. CDR3 length: 12 amino acids. Germline loops: CDR1 ENHRY, CDR2 SYGVKD. This chain's CDR3 is CAISQGGTEAFF. The CDR3 coding sequence is TGTGCCATCAGCCAGGGAGGCACTGAAGCTTTCTTT.

This clonotype appeared a few times. This rearrangement joins TRBV12-3 or TRBV12-4 to TRBJ2-3; D is ambiguous. V was cut by 6 bases and J by 2 bases, with 3 bases left in between. The CDR3 has 11 amino acids. The CDR3 is CASRYTDTQYF. The CDR3 nucleotides read TGTGCCAGCAGGTACACAGATACGCAGTATTTT.

This clonotype was seen many times. This chain connects TRBV5-4 to TRBJ2-1, with D tentatively TRBD1 (5 bases). Germline lookup yields CDR1 SGHNT and CDR2 YYREEE (reference sequence). Trimming stripped 0 bases from V and 6 bases from J, with 13 bases between. The CDR3 has 15 residues. CDR3 loop: CASSLAKQGSNEQFF. Written as DNA, the CDR3 is TGTGCCAGCAGCTTGGCCAAGCAGGGTTCCAATGAGCAGTTCTTC.